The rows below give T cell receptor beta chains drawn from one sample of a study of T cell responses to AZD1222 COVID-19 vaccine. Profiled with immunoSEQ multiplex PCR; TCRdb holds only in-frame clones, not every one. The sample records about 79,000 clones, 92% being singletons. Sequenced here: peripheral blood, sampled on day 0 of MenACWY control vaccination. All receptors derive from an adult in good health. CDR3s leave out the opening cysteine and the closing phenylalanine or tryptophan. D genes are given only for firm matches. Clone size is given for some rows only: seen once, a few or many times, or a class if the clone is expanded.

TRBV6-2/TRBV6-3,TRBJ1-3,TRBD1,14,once,ASSYRGQNSGNTIY
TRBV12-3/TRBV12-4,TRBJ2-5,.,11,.,ASSPQIQETQY
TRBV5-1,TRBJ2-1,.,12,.,ASSTGPLKNEQF
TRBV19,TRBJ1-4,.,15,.,ASSNSPVLRVGEKLF
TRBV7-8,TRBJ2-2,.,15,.,ASGFFFRGTNTGELF
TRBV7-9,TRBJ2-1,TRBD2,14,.,ASSLRPSGNQNEQF
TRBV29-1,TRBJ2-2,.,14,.,SVRSLTQSNTGELF
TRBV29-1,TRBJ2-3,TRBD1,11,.,SAGQGAGDTQY
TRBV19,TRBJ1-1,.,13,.,ASSPYSQGWSEAF
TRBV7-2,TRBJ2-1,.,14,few,ASSLAEGGAYNEQF
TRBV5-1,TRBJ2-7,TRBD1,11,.,ASSRDRAYEQY
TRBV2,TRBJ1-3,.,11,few,ASRGGPGNTIY
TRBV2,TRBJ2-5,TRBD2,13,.,ASTRGLALQGTQY
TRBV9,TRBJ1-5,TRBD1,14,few,ASSAGTGGAGQPQH
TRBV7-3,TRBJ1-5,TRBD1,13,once,ASSFNGTGNQPQH
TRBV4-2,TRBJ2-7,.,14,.,ASSQEMAGAGYEQY
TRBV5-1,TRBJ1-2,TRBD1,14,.,ASSLSLGGGNYGYT
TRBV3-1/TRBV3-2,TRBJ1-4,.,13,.,ASSQEGSANEKLF
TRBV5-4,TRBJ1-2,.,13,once,ASSLDRYGPHGYT
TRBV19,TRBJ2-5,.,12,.,ASSRQGGEETQY
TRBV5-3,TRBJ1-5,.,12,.,ARSFSRGYQPQH
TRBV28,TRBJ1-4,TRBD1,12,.,ASSLDRGREKLF
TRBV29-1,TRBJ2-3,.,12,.,SVSGQLLTDTQY
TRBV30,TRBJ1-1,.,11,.,AWSVQGNTEAF
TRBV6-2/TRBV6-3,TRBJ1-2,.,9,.,ASSYPDGYT
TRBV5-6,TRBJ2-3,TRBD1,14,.,ASSFWTGGGPDTQY
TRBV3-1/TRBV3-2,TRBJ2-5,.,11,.,ASSGGPQETQY
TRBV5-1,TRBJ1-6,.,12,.,ASSLGDKNSPLH
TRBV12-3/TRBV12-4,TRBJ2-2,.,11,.,ASSLGQTGELF
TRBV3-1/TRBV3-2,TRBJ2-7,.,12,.,ASSHRTKTYEQY
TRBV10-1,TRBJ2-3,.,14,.,ASSPFDKGGTDTQY
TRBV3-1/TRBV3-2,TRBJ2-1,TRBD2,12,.,ASSQDPKRGEQF
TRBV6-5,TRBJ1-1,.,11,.,ASSYSRNTEAF
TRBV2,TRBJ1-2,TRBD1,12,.,ASSDGQGGYGYT
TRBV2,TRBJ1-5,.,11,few,ASSQGIGQPQH
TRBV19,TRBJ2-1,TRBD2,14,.,ASSTSSGRAYNEQF
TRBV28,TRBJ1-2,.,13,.,ASSSRAAANYGYT
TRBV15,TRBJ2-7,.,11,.,ATSRGWVYEQY
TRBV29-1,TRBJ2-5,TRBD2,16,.,SVEGLGLAGGVQETQY
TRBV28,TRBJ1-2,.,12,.,ASTVGVLDYGYT
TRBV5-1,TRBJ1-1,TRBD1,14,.,ASSFLTGGKNTEAF
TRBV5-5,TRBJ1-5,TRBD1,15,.,ASSAGTGSYSNQPQH
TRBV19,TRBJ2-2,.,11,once,ASSTQGTGELF
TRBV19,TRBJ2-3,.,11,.,ASSIALGDTQY
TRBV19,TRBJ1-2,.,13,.,ASSISTQGGYGYT
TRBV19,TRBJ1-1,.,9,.,ASSESTEAF
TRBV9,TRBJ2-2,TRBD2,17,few,ASSVAPGLGGGPTGELF
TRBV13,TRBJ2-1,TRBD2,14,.,ASSLGGLANYNEQF
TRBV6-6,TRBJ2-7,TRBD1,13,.,ASRPRTGDSYEQY
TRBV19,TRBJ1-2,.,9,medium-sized,ASGDTGGYT
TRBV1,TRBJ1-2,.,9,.,TQTGSYGYT
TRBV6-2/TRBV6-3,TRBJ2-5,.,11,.,ASSYNTGSVQY
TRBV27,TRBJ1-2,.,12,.,ASSFSSTGGGYT
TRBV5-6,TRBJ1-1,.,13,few,ASSLIRSLNTEAF
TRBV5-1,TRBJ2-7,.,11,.,ASSLLLEDEQY
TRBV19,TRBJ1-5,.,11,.,ASEEGSNQPQH
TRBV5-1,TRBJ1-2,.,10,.,ASSFNGYGYT
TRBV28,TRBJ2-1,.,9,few,ATGVRNEQF
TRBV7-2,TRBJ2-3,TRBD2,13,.,ASSFRRGGTDTQY
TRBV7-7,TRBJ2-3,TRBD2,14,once,ASSSSSGSFPDTQY